This T cell receptor beta chain was recovered during a study of neurological immune-mediated disorders. Synthesis of cDNA was carried out by template-switch 5'RACE. The reaction used 10-nucleotide random UMIs. TCRdb called the 5' RACE reads again in MiXCR, with one record for every CDR3 protein. The repertoire holds under 45,000 distinct CDR3 sequences, with roughly 13% as singletons. A blood bank in Maryland, USA, provided the volunteers who served as healthy controls. 2 million PBMCs stored at -80 C were the source of the unsorted libraries. This clonotype was counted ten times or more. The sequence derives from a female donor in good health. The specimen sequenced was PBMCs.

In DNA, the CDR3 is TGCGCCAGCAGCTTAGGACAGGATCGGATTATCAACTATGGCTACACCTTC. Translation gives CASSLGQDRIINYGYTF. The rearrangement uses TRBV5-1 and TRBJ1-2; the match to TRBD1 covers 7 bases. CDR1 SGHRS and CDR2 YFSETQ come from the germline V gene. The CDR3 is 17 residues long. The J segment lost 2 bases and the V segment lost 2 bases, leaving 12 bases of the junction unmatched.